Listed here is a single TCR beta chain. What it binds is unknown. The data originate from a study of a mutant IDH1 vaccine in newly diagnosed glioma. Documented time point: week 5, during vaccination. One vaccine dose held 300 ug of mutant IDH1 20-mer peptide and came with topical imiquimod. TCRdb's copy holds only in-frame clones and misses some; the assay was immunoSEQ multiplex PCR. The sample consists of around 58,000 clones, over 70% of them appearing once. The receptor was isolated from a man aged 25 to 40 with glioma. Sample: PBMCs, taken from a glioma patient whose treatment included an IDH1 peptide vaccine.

The chain's CDR3 is CATGIKWGSYEQYF. CDR3 nucleotide sequence: TGTGCCACCGGGATAAAGTGGGGTTCCTACGAGCAGTACTTC. This chain links TRBV6-5 with TRBJ2-7; D may be TRBD2 (5 bases). CDR1 is MNHEY and CDR2 is SVGAGI in the germline V gene. Trimming shortened V by 10 bases and J by 1 base, and 17 bases separated the two germline ends. CDR3 size: 14 residues.